This T cell receptor beta chain appears in the sequencing data of a study of CD8+ T cells in alopecia areata. For the study at large: Treated patients took oral tofacitinib at 5 to 10 mg twice daily. Overall study findings and caveats: Lesional tissue from the scalp (especially in alopecia totalis/universalis) showed higher clonality than normal scalp.

Notes on this clone: Its antigen is unidentified.

The CDR3 is made up of 15 amino acids. Germline loops: CDR1 SGHDN, CDR2 FVKESK. V lost 4 bases to trimming and J lost 4 bases, with 16 bases between them. RNA extraction was followed by reverse transcription into cDNA, which acted as the sequencing template. Libraries were prepared by immunoSEQ multiplex PCR; TCRdb keeps only in-frame clonotypes and omits some of them. The sample shows about 130,000 clones, roughly 58% of them seen only once. The receptor comes from a human donor with alopecia areata. The sequencing here drew on CD4+ T cells sorted from blood, taken at week 0. This chain links TRBV14 with TRBJ1-1; D gene unclear. The CDR3 loop is CASSPITKVGTEAFF. CDR3 DNA: TGTGCCAGCAGCCCGATAACCAAAGTGGGCACTGAAGCTTTCTTT.